This passage covers 26 T cell receptor beta chains from one sample sequenced in a study of blood T cell repertoires in COVID-19. Generated by immunoSEQ multiplex PCR, the TCRdb table keeps only in-frame clones and is missing some. There are about 140,000 clones in the sample; roughly three quarters occur only once, and just over 6% lies in the top ten. Sequenced input: PBMCs or T cells enriched from blood (not recorded which). Receptor source: a woman aged 45-60 years who had recovered from COVID-19.

There are a few counts of this clone. The V call is TRBV2, the J call TRBJ2-1; TRBD1 matches at 8 bases. Losses at the gene ends were 4 bases for V and 15 bases for J; bases not matched to a gene: 8. The CDR3 totals 12 residues. Germline V gene sequence: CDR1 SNHLY, CDR2 FYNNEI. DNA of the CDR3: TGTGCCAGCAGTGCGACAGGGGCCGTCTTGTTCTTC. Translating gives CASSATGAVLFF.

A few counts support this clone. This sequence joins TRBV5-4 and TRBJ1-5; D gene ambiguous. CDR3 length: 17 residues. The germline V gene encodes CDR1 SGHNT and CDR2 YYREEE (reference sequence). V shed 3 bases and J shed 1 base, with 17 bases lying between them. The CDR3 DNA sequence: TGTGCCAGCAGCTCAGACCCCACCGGGAACAGCAATCAGCCCCAGCATTTT. This codes for CASSSDPTGNSNQPQHF.

This clone came up a few times. The chain links TRBV6-4 to TRBJ2-1, with D tentatively TRBD2 (5 bases). The V gene's germline CDR1 is MRHNA and CDR2 SNTAGT. Between the trimmed V and J ends, which lost 8 bases and 3 bases, there was a span of 8 bases. The CDR3 has 12 residues. CDR3 region: CASGADYNEQFF. DNA of the CDR3: TGTGCCAGCGGAGCGGACTACAATGAGCAGTTCTTC.

The CDR3 reads CASSEGGQNTDTQYF. DNA for the CDR3: TGTGCCAGCAGCGAGGGGGGACAGAACACAGATACGCAGTATTTT. The chain uses TRBV7-8 and TRBJ2-3; maybe TRBD1 (7 bases). Germline V lookup: CDR1 SGHVS, CDR2 FQNEAQ. Trimming stripped 5 bases from V and 2 bases from J, with 14 bases between. This CDR3 has 15 amino acids.

The rearrangement uses TRBV9 and TRBJ2-5; 8 bases fit TRBD1. Germline V lookup: CDR1 SGDLS, CDR2 YYNGEE. Trimming at V came to 0 bases and at J to 7 bases, leaving 5 bases not matched to a gene. The CDR3 is 14 residues long. For the CDR3, the DNA is TGTGCCAGCAGCGTAGAGGGGACAGGACGGACCCAGTACTTC. It translates to CASSVEGTGRTQYF.

The table lists this clone with a count of one. CDR3 bases: TGTGCCAGCAGCTGGGGGGGATTCACAGATACGCAGTATTTT. This encodes CASSWGGFTDTQYF. This chain uses TRBV5-5 with TRBJ2-3; 7 bases align to TRBD2. Per the germline V gene, CDR1 is SGHKS and CDR2 is YYEKEE (reference sequence). The CDR3 contains 14 residues. V was pared by 3 bases and J by 2 bases, with 3 bases of the junction left unmatched.

This chain uses TRBV18 with TRBJ2-1; 7 nucleotides match TRBD2. The CDR3 is 14 residues long. Germline assignment: CDR1 KGHSH and CDR2 LQKENI. With 0 bases clipped from V and 6 bases from J, the junction kept 2 bases outside the gene matches. The CDR3 coding sequence is TGTGCCAGCTCACCACCGACGGGGGGCAATGAGCAGTTCTTC. It yields the protein CASSPPTGGNEQFF.

The rearrangement uses TRBV6-5 and TRBJ2-5; D ambiguous. V lost 4 bases and J 1 base, leaving 16 bases between the germline ends. The germline gives CDR1 MNHEY, CDR2 SVGAGI. This CDR3 contains 16 residues. CDR3 bases: TGTGCCAGCAGTTCACCGGCCCTCAGAGGCCAAGAGACCCAGTACTTC. Its translation: CASSSPALRGQETQYF.

This clone has ten or more counts. The V gene is TRBV19, the J gene TRBJ1-5; D gene ambiguous. This CDR3 is built from 13 residues. The V end lost 7 bases, the J end lost 6 bases, and 13 bases lay between the germline ends. Germline V gene sequence: CDR1 LNHDA, CDR2 SQIVND (reference sequence). The CDR3 sequence is CASIAGYGQPQHF. The DNA for the CDR3 is TGTGCCAGTATAGCGGGATACGGTCAGCCCCAGCATTTT.

This sequence joins TRBV30 and TRBJ1-1; 11 bases are a match to TRBD1. Germline-derived CDR1 and CDR2 are GTSNPN and SVGIG (reference sequence). Losses at the gene ends were 2 bases for V and 7 bases for J; bases not matched to a gene: 6. This CDR3 is 14 amino acids long. The DNA of the CDR3 is TGTGCCTGGAGTCGTTCGGGGACAGGGGGTGAAGCTTTCTTT. Translating it yields CAWSRSGTGGEAFF.

The chain employs TRBV6-5 and TRBJ1-6; 9 nucleotides match TRBD1. There are 15 residues in the CDR3. After removal of 0 bases from V and 7 bases from J, the junction contained 1 base not matched to a gene. Germline-derived CDR1 and CDR2 are MNHEY and SVGAGI. The CDR3 region is CASSYSGTGNSPLHF. In DNA, the CDR3 is TGTGCCAGCAGTTACTCCGGGACAGGGAATTCACCCCTCCACTTT.

This clone was seen a few times. This CDR3 is CASSRSGGGEYGYTF. The CDR3 nucleotides are TGTGCCAGCAGCCGCTCCGGGGGAGGAGAGTATGGCTACACCTTC. The V gene is TRBV4-2, the J gene TRBJ1-2; perhaps TRBD1 as D (5 bases). The CDR3 spans 15 residues. Trimming removed 4 bases at V and 5 bases at J, with 17 bases between. CDR1 LGHNA and CDR2 YNFKEQ come from the germline V gene.

This chain connects TRBV5-6 to TRBJ2-3; 7 nucleotides match TRBD1. The germline V gene has CDR1 SGHDT and CDR2 YYEEEE. The CDR3 runs to 15 residues. Losses at the gene ends were 0 bases for V and 1 base for J; bases not matched to a gene: 2. CDR3 residues: CASSLGQGGTDTQYF. CDR3 bases: TGTGCCAGCAGCTTGGGGCAGGGGGGCACAGATACGCAGTATTTT.

This clone was counted a single time. The chain joins TRBV7-3 to TRBJ1-2, with TRBD1 matching 8 bases. Unmatched junction bases numbered 9, after V lost 5 bases and J lost 7 bases. The CDR3 extends over 14 amino acids. CDR1 is SGHTA and CDR2 is FQGTGA in the germline V gene. This chain's CDR3 is CASSDPGQGPGYTF. The CDR3 DNA is TGTGCCAGCAGCGACCCCGGACAGGGCCCTGGCTACACCTTC.

This chain connects TRBV6-1 to TRBJ2-1; 9 bases fit TRBD1. This CDR3 spans 15 amino acids. V lost 3 bases and J lost 5; bases outside the gene matches: 5. Per germline, CDR1 MNHNS and CDR2 SASEGT. Here the CDR3 reads CASSDPGQGHNEQFF. CDR3 coding DNA: TGTGCCAGCAGTGATCCGGGACAGGGTCACAATGAGCAGTTCTTC.

The chain employs TRBV28 and TRBJ2-1; D is uncertain. Trimming took 8 bases from V and 1 from J, leaving 12 bases between them. CDR1 MDHEN and CDR2 SYDVKM come from the germline V gene. This CDR3 region has 14 residues. This CDR3 is CASELARSYNEQFF. DNA of the CDR3: TGTGCCAGCGAACTCGCCCGATCCTACAATGAGCAGTTCTTC.

The chain couples TRBV7-2 to TRBJ2-5; possible D gene TRBD1, 5 bases. Germline-derived CDR1 and CDR2 are SGHTA and FQGNSA. Trimming took off 5 bases at V and 4 bases at J, with 11 bases between the two ends. CDR3 size: 13 residues. CDR3 protein: CASSPIRGETQYF. In DNA form, the CDR3 reads TGTGCCAGCAGCCCCATAAGGGGAGAGACCCAGTACTTC.

This clone has more than one count but fewer than ten. V gene TRBV24-1 combines with J gene TRBJ2-7, with D perhaps TRBD1 (6 bases). The germline V gene has CDR1 KGHDR and CDR2 SFDVKD. The CDR3 is 13 residues long. Trimming cost V 6 bases and J 6 bases, with 14 bases left between them. CDR3: CATSKAGEGEQYF. DNA for the CDR3: TGTGCCACCAGTAAAGCAGGGGAAGGCGAGCAGTACTTC.

This sequence joins TRBV6-4 and TRBJ2-3; no firm D call. This CDR3 has 13 residues. Trimming stripped 3 bases from V and 2 bases from J, with 6 bases between. Germline CDR1 reads MRHNA; CDR2 reads SNTAGT. In DNA form, the CDR3 reads TGTGCCAGCAGTGATACAATCACAGATACGCAGTATTTT. Translation: CASSDTITDTQYF.

The chain joins TRBV20-1 to TRBJ2-1; TRBD1 aligns across 7 bases. Germline CDR1 DFQATT, CDR2 SNEGSKA (reference sequence). The CDR3 sequence is 14 residues long. V shed 3 bases, J shed 5 bases, and the junction held 7 bases outside the gene matches. CDR3 loop: CSASMAGGNNEQFF. The CDR3 DNA follows: TGCAGTGCTAGTATGGCAGGGGGAAACAATGAGCAGTTCTTC.

The V call is TRBV29-1, the J call TRBJ2-1; TRBD1 aligns across 7 bases. Germline CDR1 reads SQVTM; CDR2 reads ANQGSEA. The CDR3 consists of 14 residues. V trimming: 7 bases; J trimming: 5 bases; junction bases outside the gene matches: 11. In DNA form, the CDR3 reads TGCAGCGCCGTGACAGGGTTGAGGAACAATGAGCAGTTCTTC. It encodes CSAVTGLRNNEQFF.

The rearrangement uses TRBV7-9 and TRBJ1-2; perhaps TRBD1 as D (5 bases). This CDR3 region has 17 residues. The germline CDR1 and CDR2 sequences are SEHNR and FQNEAQ (reference sequence). Trimming took 4 bases from V and 4 from J, leaving 22 bases between them. The CDR3 bases are TGTGCCAGCAGCTCCAGGGTCCCCTACTCTTCCGGCTATGGCTACACCTTC. This encodes CASSSRVPYSSGYGYTF.

This rearrangement joins TRBV28 to TRBJ1-5; 9 bases map to TRBD1. Unmatched junction bases numbered 5, after V lost 2 bases and J lost 0 bases. The CDR3 length is 17 residues. Per the germline V gene, CDR1 is MDHEN and CDR2 is SYDVKM. CDR3 in DNA: TGTGCCAGCAGTTTACCCCGGGACAGGGATAGCAATCAGCCCCAGCATTTT. It yields the protein CASSLPRDRDSNQPQHF.

This chain links TRBV28 with TRBJ2-2; 12 bases map to TRBD2. V lost 6 bases and J lost 6; bases outside the gene matches: 8. The CDR3 spans 16 residues. CDR1 is MDHEN, CDR2 SYDVKM, per germline. The CDR3 nucleotides are TGTGCCAGCAGCAAAGGACTAGCGGGGAGGTCCGGGGAGCTGTTTTTT. It is translated as CASSKGLAGRSGELFF.

The V call is TRBV6-5, the J call TRBJ1-1; 12 nucleotides align to TRBD1. The V gene's germline CDR1 is MNHEY and CDR2 SVGAGI. The CDR3 has 14 amino acids. In DNA form, the CDR3 reads TGTTCCTCGAGGGGACAGGGGGCATACACTGAAGCTTTCTTT. Translated: CSSRGQGAYTEAFF.

The rearrangement links TRBV28 to TRBJ2-7; no clear D. Trimming shortened V by 3 bases and J by 4 bases, and 10 bases separated the two germline ends. This CDR3 is 13 amino acids long. CDR1 is MDHEN, CDR2 SYDVKM, per germline. The CDR3 DNA reads as TGTGCCAGCAGTTTTCAGGCCCAGTACGAGCAGTACTTC. This encodes CASSFQAQYEQYF.